The text below deals with one T cell receptor beta chain. The antigen is unknown. This entry comes from a study of Ad26.COV2.S vaccination and SARS-CoV-2 variants. Findings of the study overall: Higher spike-specific TCR breadth was found in vaccine recipients than in placebo recipients.

Clones were sequenced by immunoSEQ multiplex PCR, and TCRdb holds only the in-frame ones, with some missing. The sample lists about 350,000 clones; 86% were seen once. Treatment indicated: over 15 received Ad26.COV2.S at low or high dose, single or two shots; 5 received placebo; per-sample allocation not given. After the first vaccine or placebo injection, samples were drawn on day 63. This sample comprised peripheral blood, obtained in a trial of Ad26.COV2.S vaccine versus placebo. This sequence originates from a person aged 18-65 years who received the Ad26.COV2.S COVID-19 vaccine or a placebo.

The CDR3 DNA sequence: TGTGCCAGCAGCTTCATCGGGGAGACTGAAGCTTTCTTT. Translation: CASSFIGETEAFF. The rearrangement links TRBV11-2 to TRBJ1-1; D gene ambiguous. There are 13 residues in the CDR3. V lost 3 bases to trimming and J lost 5 bases, with 10 bases between them. CDR1 and CDR2 (germline): SGHAT, FQNNGV.